The 19 T cell receptor beta chains in this list originate from one sample, sequenced in a study of T cell repertoires in cytomegalovirus infection (dated by TCRdb to about 2019). Reads for this sample came from an Illumina HiSeq 1500. The public reads were quality trimmed at Q25 with fastp and then assembled into clones with MiXCR by TCRdb, keeping productive beta chains. Each CDR3 protein gets just one entry, which takes the most common genes and DNA from the rows behind it. The sample has 150,000 to 200,000 distinct CDR3 sequences on record, around 15% of them singletons. The ten largest clones represent over 25% of the sample. Sequencing input: PBMCs. The receptors originated from a human donor in good health (CMV status not recorded). Some clones in this sample may be carry-over from other donors' samples.

The gene calls are TRBV24-1 and TRBJ2-7; the D is unclear. Germline CDR1 reads KGHDR; CDR2 reads SFDVKD. The germline V and J ends were trimmed by 6 bases and 0 bases, with 8 bases remaining between them. This CDR3 has 13 amino acids. The CDR3 is CATSSVDSYEQYF. CDR3 sequence (DNA): TGTGCCACCAGTTCCGTAGACTCCTACGAGCAGTACTTC.

The chain is built from TRBV7-9 and TRBJ2-7; D unresolved. This CDR3 contains 11 residues. CDR1 is SEHNR, CDR2 FQNEAQ, per germline (reference sequence). Trimming shortened V by 5 bases and J by 2 bases, and 4 bases separated the two germline ends. CDR3 region: CASSITYEQYF. In nucleotides, the CDR3 is TGTGCCAGCAGCATAACCTACGAGCAGTACTTC.

This clonotype was detected a few times. The chain is built from TRBV12-3 or TRBV12-4 and TRBJ1-5, with D perhaps TRBD1 (5 bases). CDR3 size: 15 residues. Trimming stripped 6 bases from V and 0 bases from J, with 12 bases between. The CDR3, as DNA: TGTGCCAGCAGGTTGACAGCGGATAGCAATCAGCCCCAGCATTTT. Its protein is CASRLTADSNQPQHF.

The CDR3: CAISDGRVSEAFF. The CDR3 DNA follows: TGTGCCATCAGTGATGGGAGGGTTTCTGAAGCTTTCTTT. The chain links TRBV10-3 to TRBJ1-1; D is unclear. The CDR3 runs 13 residues. Germline-derived CDR1 and CDR2 are ENHRY and SYGVKD. V lost 3 bases to trimming and J lost 6 bases, with 11 bases between them.

This rearrangement joins TRBV29-1 to TRBJ2-7; a weak D match, TRBD2 (6 bases). Germline V gene data show CDR1 as SQVTM and CDR2 as ANQGSEA. V was shortened by 1 base and J by 1 base, with 11 bases between the two germline ends. This CDR3 comprises 14 residues. CDR3 nucleotide sequence: TGCAGCGTTGAAGGACTTAGCGGTTCCTACGAGCAGTACTTC. It is translated as CSVEGLSGSYEQYF.

The chain is built from TRBV9 and TRBJ2-1; 10 positions agree with TRBD2. V was pared by 2 bases and J by 5 bases, with 7 bases of the junction left unmatched. The CDR3 sequence is 16 residues long. Per the germline V gene, CDR1 is SGDLS and CDR2 is YYNGEE. In DNA, the CDR3 is TGTGCCAGCAGCGTCAAGGGGCTAGCGGGGGACAATGAGCAGTTCTTC. Amino acids: CASSVKGLAGDNEQFF.

The sample holds a few counts of this clonotype. V usage is TRBV5-6 and J usage is TRBJ2-7, with TRBD1 identical over 8 bases. The junction had 13 bases not matched to a gene; V was cut back by 7 bases and J by 4 bases. Germline V gene lookup returns CDR1 SGHDT and CDR2 YYEEEE. This CDR3 is built from 15 residues. CDR3 residues: CASSQPGQGRYEQYF. In nucleotides, the CDR3 is TGTGCCAGCTCCCAGCCAGGACAGGGTCGTTACGAGCAGTACTTC.

Only a few counts were recorded for this clonotype. J is TRBJ1-2 and V is TRBV5-8, with TRBD1 matching over 8 bases. The length of the CDR3 is 16 residues. In germline, CDR1 is SGHTS, CDR2 YDEGEE. V was clipped by 1 base and J by 8 bases; unmatched bases: 13. The CDR3: CASSLPGGQGVKGYTF. CDR3 DNA sequence: TGTGCCAGCAGCTTGCCGGGCGGACAGGGAGTGAAGGGCTACACCTTC.

The gene calls are TRBV20-1 and TRBJ1-6; weak D call: TRBD1 (5 bases). V was trimmed by 2 bases and J by 8 bases, leaving 13 bases between them. Germline CDR1 and CDR2: DFQATT and SNEGSKA (reference sequence). The length of the CDR3 is 14 residues. The CDR3 DNA follows: TGCAGTGCTAGATCTCCAGGGTGGGATTCACCCCTCCACTTT. It specifies CSARSPGWDSPLHF.

This clonotype was seen repeatedly, ten times or more. The chain couples TRBV14 to TRBJ2-3; D may be TRBD1 (5 bases). Germline V lookup: CDR1 SGHDN, CDR2 FVKESK. Trimming stripped 4 bases from V and 0 bases from J, with 8 bases between. The CDR3 consists of 14 residues. The CDR3 DNA reads TGTGCCAGCAGCCGACAGCTTAGCACAGATACGCAGTATTTT. Translating gives CASSRQLSTDTQYF.

With respect to this clonotype: The junction departs from germline at one end; a sequencing error may be responsible. The chain recombines TRBV2 with TRBJ1-1; tentatively, D is TRBD1 (5 bases). CDR1 is SNHLY, CDR2 FYNNEI, per germline. The length of the CDR3 is 13 residues. CDR3 residues: CTSSQGGETEAFF. For the CDR3, the DNA is TGTACCAGCAGCCAGGGAGGGGAAACTGAAGCTTTCTTT.

This clonotype has more than one count but fewer than ten. The J gene is TRBJ2-2, the V gene TRBV18; D is ambiguous. V gave up 1 base and J gave up 0 bases, with 9 bases separating them. The CDR3 is 16 amino acids. Looked up from germline, CDR1 is KGHSH and CDR2 is LQKENI. CDR3 nucleotides: TGTGCCAGCTCACCACTGGCTAGTGCGAACACCGGGGAGCTGTTTTTT. Translating it yields CASSPLASANTGELFF.

The sample holds many counts of this clonotype. CDR3 protein: CASSFSPTTGEGKNIQYF. As DNA, the CDR3 is TGTGCCAGCAGCTTTTCTCCCACGACAGGGGAGGGCAAAAACATTCAGTACTTC. The chain recombines TRBV7-9 with TRBJ2-4; weak D call: TRBD1 (8 bases). Germline V gene lookup returns CDR1 SEHNR and CDR2 FQNEAQ (reference sequence). Trimming took off 3 bases at V and 3 bases at J, with 21 bases between the two ends. The CDR3 sequence is 18 residues long.

This clonotype was observed a handful of times. Germline is not matched at one junction end, which may reflect a read error. The V gene is TRBV5-3, the J gene TRBJ1-2; tentative D call: TRBD1 (5 bases). TRBV5-3 is treated as an ORF (open reading frame) with a function not yet certain. CDR3 size: 16 residues. CDR3 amino acids: CASSLIQTAKVQGYTF. CDR3 sequence (DNA): TGTGCCAGCAGCTTAATTCAGACAGCCAAAGTACAGGGCTACACCTTC.

This clonotype has ten or more counts. This rearrangement joins TRBV7-2 to TRBJ1-5; TRBD1 is a possible D gene (5 bases). V shed 3 bases and J shed 7 bases, with 10 bases lying between them. This CDR3 has 13 residues. CDR1 is SGHTA, CDR2 FQGNSA, per germline. The CDR3 bases are TGTGCCAGCAGCTTGAGGGGCGGGCAGCCCCAGCATTTT. Its protein is CASSLRGGQPQHF.

In this sample, this clonotype turned up many times. The chain couples TRBV2 to TRBJ2-6; D gene ambiguous. Germline V CDR1 and CDR2: SNHLY, FYNNEI. Trimming stripped 2 bases from V and 4 bases from J, with 6 bases between. The CDR3 has 14 amino acids. CDR3 DNA: TGTGCCAGCAGTGAAAGGGTAGGGGCCAACGTCCTGACTTTC. Translating gives CASSERVGANVLTF. The complete variable domain, with remaining parts taken from reference TRBV2 and TRBJ2-6, reads EPEVTQTPSHQVTQMGQEVILRCVPISNHLYFYWYRQILGQKVEFLVSFYNNEISEKSEIFDDQFSVERPDGSNFTLKIRSTKLEDSAMYFCASSERVGANVLTFGAGSRLTVL.

V and J are TRBV5-4 and TRBJ2-5; TRBD2 agrees at 13 bases. V lost 0 bases and J lost 4; bases outside the gene matches: 6. Germline CDR1 reads SGHNT; CDR2 reads YYREEE (reference sequence). The CDR3 spans 17 residues. CDR3 loop: CASSLGTSGSTAETQYF. CDR3 bases: TGTGCCAGCAGCTTGGGGACTAGCGGGAGCACAGCAGAGACCCAGTACTTC.

This chain links TRBV6-6 with TRBJ1-1; the D is unclear. Trimming left V 6 bases short and J 10 bases short, with 12 bases between. Germline CDR1 MNHNY, CDR2 SVGAGI (reference sequence). This CDR3 comprises 11 residues. Here the CDR3 reads CASSPWAAAFF. The CDR3 coding sequence is TGTGCCAGCAGCCCTTGGGCGGCAGCTTTCTTT.

Ten or more counts support this clonotype. The V and J genes are TRBV20-1 and TRBJ2-4; a possible D gene is TRBD1 (5 bases). This CDR3 has 16 amino acids. V was trimmed by 3 bases and J by 3 bases, leaving 18 bases between them. Germline V gives CDR1 DFQATT, CDR2 SNEGSKA (reference sequence). CDR3 residues: CSASQQGAKGKNIQYF. CDR3 sequence (DNA): TGCAGTGCTAGCCAACAAGGGGCGAAGGGCAAAAACATTCAGTACTTC.